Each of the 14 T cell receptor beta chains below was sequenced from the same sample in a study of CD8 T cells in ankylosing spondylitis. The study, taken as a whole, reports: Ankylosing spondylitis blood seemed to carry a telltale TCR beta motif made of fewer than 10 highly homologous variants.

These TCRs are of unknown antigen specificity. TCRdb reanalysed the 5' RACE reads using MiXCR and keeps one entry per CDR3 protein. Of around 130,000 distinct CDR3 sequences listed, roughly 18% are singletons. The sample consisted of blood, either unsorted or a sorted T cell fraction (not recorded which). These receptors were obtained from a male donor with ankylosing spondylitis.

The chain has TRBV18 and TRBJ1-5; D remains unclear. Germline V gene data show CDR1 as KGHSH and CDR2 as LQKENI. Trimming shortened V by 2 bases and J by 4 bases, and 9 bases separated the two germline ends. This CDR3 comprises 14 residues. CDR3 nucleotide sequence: TGTGCCAGCTCACCATCGTTTGGAAATCAGCCCCAGCATTTT. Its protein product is CASSPSFGNQPQHF. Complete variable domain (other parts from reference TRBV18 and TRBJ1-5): NAGVMQNPRHLVRRRGQEARLRCSPMKGHSHVYWYRQLPEEGLKFMVYLQKENIIDESGMPKERFSAEFPKEGPSILRIQQVVRGDSAAYFCASSPSFGNQPQHFGDGTRLSIL.

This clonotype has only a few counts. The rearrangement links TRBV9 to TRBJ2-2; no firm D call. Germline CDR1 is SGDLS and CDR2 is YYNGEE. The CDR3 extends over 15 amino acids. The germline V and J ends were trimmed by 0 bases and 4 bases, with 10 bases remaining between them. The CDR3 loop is CASSVAQSATGELFF. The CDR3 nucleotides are TGTGCCAGCAGCGTAGCACAGTCAGCCACCGGGGAGCTGTTTTTT. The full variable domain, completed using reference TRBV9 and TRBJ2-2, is DSGVTQTPKHLITATGQRVTLRCSPRSGDLSVYWYQQSLDQGLQFLIQYYNGEERAKGNILERFSAQQFPDLHSELNLSSLELGDSALYFCASSVAQSATGELFFGEGSRLTVL.

CDR3 DNA sequence: TGTGCCAGCAGCTTAGGAGGTCGGACAGTACAGTATGGCTACACCTTC. Protein sequence: CASSLGGRTVQYGYTF. The rearrangement uses TRBV7-9 and TRBJ1-2, with a possible D match to TRBD1 (6 bases). The germline V gene encodes CDR1 SEHNR and CDR2 FQNEAQ (reference sequence). Trimming took off 1 base at V and 5 bases at J, with 17 bases between the two ends. This CDR3 contains 16 residues.

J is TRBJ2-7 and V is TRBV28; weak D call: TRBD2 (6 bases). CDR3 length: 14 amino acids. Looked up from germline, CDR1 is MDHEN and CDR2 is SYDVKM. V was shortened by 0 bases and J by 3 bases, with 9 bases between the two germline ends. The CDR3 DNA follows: TGTGCCAGCAGTTTATGGACTAGAGACTACGAGCAGTACTTC. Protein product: CASSLWTRDYEQYF.

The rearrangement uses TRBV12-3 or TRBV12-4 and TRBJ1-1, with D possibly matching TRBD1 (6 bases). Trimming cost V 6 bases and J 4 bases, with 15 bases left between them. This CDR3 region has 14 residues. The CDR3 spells CASREQGGSTEAFF. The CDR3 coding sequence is TGTGCCAGCAGGGAGCAAGGGGGGTCCACTGAAGCTTTCTTT.

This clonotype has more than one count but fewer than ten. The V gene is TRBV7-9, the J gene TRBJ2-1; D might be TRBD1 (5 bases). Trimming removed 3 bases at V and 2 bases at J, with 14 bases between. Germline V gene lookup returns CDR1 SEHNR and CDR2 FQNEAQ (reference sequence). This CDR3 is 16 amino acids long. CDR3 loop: CASSFNPRQTYNEQFF. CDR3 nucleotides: TGTGCCAGCAGCTTCAATCCCCGACAGACCTACAATGAGCAGTTCTTC.

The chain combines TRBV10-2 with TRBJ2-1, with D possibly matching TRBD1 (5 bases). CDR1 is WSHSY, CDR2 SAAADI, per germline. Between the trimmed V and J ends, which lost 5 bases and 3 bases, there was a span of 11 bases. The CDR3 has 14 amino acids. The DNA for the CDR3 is TGCGCCAGCAGTAACAGGTCCCTCTACAATGAGCAGTTCTTC. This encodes CASSNRSLYNEQFF.

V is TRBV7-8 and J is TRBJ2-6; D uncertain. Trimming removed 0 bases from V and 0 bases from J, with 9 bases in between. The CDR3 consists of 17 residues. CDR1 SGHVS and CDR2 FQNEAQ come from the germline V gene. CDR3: CASSLARPFSGANVLTF. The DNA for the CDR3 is TGTGCCAGCAGCTTAGCTAGGCCCTTCTCTGGGGCCAACGTCCTGACTTTC.

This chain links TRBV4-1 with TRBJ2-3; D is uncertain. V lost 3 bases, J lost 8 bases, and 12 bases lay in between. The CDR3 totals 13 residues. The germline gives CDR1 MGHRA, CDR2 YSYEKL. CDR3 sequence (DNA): TGCGCCAGCAGCCAGTCCTACGATAGTACGCAGTATTTT. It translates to CASSQSYDSTQYF.

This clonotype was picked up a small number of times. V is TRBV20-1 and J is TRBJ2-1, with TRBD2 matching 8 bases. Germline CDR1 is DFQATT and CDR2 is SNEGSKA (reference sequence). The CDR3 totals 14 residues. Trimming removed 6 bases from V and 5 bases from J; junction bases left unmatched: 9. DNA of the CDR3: TGCAGTGCAACGAAACTAGCGGACCACAATGAGCAGTTCTTC. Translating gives CSATKLADHNEQFF.

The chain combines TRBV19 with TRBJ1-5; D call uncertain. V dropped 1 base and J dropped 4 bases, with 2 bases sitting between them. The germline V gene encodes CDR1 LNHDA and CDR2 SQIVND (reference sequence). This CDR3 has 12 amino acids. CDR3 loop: CASSIGNQPQHF. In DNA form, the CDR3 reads TGTGCCAGTAGTATAGGAAATCAGCCCCAGCATTTT. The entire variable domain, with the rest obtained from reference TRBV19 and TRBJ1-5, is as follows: DGGITQSPKYLFRKEGQNVTLSCEQNLNHDAMYWYRQDPGQGLRLIYYSQIVNDFQKGDIAEGYSVSREKKESFPLTVTSAQKNPTAFYLCASSIGNQPQHFGDGTRLSIL.

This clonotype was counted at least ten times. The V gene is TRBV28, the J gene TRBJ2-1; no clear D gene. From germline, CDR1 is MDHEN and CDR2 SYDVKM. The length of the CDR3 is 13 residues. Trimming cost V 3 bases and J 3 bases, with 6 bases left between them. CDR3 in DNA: TGTGCCAGCAGTTTCCGGGTCTACAATGAGCAGTTCTTC. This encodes CASSFRVYNEQFF.

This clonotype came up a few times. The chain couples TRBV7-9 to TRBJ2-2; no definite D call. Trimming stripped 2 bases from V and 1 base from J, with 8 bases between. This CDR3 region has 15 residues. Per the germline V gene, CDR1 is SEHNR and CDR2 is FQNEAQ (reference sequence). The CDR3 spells CASSLTDGNTGELFF. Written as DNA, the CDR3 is TGTGCCAGCAGCTTAACGGACGGGAACACCGGGGAGCTGTTTTTT.

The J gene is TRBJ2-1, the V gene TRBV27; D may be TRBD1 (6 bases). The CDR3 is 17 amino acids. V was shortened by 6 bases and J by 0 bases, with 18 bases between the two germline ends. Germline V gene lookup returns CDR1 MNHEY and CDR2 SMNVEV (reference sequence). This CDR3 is CASSFGWGPSSYNEQFF. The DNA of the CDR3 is TGTGCCAGCAGCTTCGGTTGGGGGCCGAGCTCCTACAATGAGCAGTTCTTC.